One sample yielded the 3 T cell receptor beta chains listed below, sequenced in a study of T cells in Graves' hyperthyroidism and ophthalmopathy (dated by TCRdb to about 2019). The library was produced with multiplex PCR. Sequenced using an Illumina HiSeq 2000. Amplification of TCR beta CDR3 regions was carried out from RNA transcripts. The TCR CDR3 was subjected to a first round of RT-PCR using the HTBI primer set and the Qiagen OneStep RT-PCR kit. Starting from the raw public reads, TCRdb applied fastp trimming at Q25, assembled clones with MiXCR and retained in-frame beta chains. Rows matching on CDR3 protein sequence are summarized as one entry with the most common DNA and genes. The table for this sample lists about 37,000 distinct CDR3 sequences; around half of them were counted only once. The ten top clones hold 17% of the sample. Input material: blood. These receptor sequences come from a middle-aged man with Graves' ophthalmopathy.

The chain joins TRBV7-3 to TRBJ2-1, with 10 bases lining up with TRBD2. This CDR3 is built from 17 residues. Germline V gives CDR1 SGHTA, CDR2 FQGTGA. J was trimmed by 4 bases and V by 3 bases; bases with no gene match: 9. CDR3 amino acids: CASSFEPEREGYNEQFF. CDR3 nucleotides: TGTGCCAGCAGCTTCGAGCCCGAGCGGGAGGGTTACAATGAGCAGTTCTTC.

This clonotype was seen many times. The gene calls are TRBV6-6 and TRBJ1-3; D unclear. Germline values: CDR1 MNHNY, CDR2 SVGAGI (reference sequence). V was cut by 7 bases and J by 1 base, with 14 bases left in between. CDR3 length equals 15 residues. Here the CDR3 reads CASTTTGSSGNTIYF. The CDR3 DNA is TGTGCCAGCACCACCACGGGGTCTTCTGGAAACACCATATATTTT.

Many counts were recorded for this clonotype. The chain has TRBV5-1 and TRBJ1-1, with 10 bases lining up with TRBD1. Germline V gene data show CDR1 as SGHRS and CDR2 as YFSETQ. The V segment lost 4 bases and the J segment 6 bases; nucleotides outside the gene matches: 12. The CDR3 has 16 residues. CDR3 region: CASSTGTGVRVAEAFF. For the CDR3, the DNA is TGCGCCAGCAGCACCGGGACAGGGGTTCGAGTTGCTGAAGCTTTCTTT. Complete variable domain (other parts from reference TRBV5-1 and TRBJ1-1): KAGVTQTPRYLIKTRGQQVTLSCSPISGHRSVSWYQQTPGQGLQFLFEYFSETQRNKGNFPGRFSGRQFSNSRSEMNVSTLELGDSALYLCASSTGTGVRVAEAFFGQGTRLTVV.